This T cell receptor (beta chain) is from a study of PD-1 blockade in classical Hodgkin lymphoma. Time point: cycle 4 day 1 (C4D1), after 6 weeks of nivolumab. Each patient's relapse followed autologous stem cell transplantation, and brentuximab vedotin exposure varied. Negative selection with magnetic separation was used to purify CD4+ T cells from thawed PBMCs. CDR3 size: 13 residues. V lost 8 bases, J lost 3 bases, and 13 bases lay in between. Per germline, CDR1 MNHEY and CDR2 SVGAGI. Clones were sequenced by immunoSEQ multiplex PCR, and TCRdb holds only the in-frame ones, with some missing. There are some 19,000 clones in the sample; approximately 72% occur only once, and about 2.2% lies in the top ten.

This chain links TRBV6-5 with TRBJ2-5; tentatively, D is TRBD2 (6 bases). The TCR comes from a human donor with classical Hodgkin lymphoma. The sequencing here drew on CD4+ T cells from blood, taken before the fourth cycle of nivolumab. CDR3 residues: CASSWGVKETQYF. DNA of the CDR3: TGTGCCAGCTCGTGGGGGGTAAAAGAGACCCAGTACTTC.